This record concerns one T cell receptor beta chain sequence. The source of the sample is a study of shared clonotypes between healthy human individuals. The repertoire was sequenced with immunoSEQ multiplex PCR; TCRdb's copy has only in-frame clones and lacks some. Among 2 million to 2.5 million clones, 90% to 95% were seen once, and the ten largest hold 0.13%. Trimming pared 3 bases from V and 12 bases from J, leaving 12 bases between. This CDR3 spans 12 amino acids. Germline-derived CDR1 and CDR2 are ENHRY and SYGVKD. This clonotype was sampled from a man younger than 35 in good health. The chain links TRBV10-3 to TRBJ2-1; D assignment may be TRBD1 or TRBD2 (5 bases each). The sequenced material came from naive CD4+ T cells sorted from blood. Subset specified: CD45RA+ positively selected. As DNA, the CDR3 is TGTGCCATCAGTGATAATGTTGGGGGGCAGTTCTTC. This gives the protein CAISDNVGGQFF.